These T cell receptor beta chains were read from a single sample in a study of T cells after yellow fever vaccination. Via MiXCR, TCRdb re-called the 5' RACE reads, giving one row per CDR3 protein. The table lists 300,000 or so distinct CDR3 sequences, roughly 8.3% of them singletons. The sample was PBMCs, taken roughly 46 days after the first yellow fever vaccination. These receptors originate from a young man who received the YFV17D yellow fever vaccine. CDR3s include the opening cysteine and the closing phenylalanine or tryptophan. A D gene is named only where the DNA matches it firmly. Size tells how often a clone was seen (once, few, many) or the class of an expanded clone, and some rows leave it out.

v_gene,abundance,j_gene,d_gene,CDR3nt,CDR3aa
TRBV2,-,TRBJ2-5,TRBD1,TGTGCCAGCAACAGGGGACCGGGGACCCAGTACTTC,CASNRGPGTQYF
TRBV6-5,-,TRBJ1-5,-,TGTGCCAGCAGTTATGGCTGGGATGGGCCCCAGCATTTT,CASSYGWDGPQHF
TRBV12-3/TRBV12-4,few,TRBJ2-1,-,TGTGCCAGCAGTTTAGTGGCGGGGCTCTACAATGAGCAGTTCTTC,CASSLVAGLYNEQFF
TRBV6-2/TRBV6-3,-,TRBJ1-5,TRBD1,TGTGCCAGCAGACCATTGGGCCGGACAGACAGGGAACAGCCCCAGCATTTT,CASRPLGRTDREQPQHF
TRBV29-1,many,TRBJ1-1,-,TGCAGCGTTGGAGGGTGGGCAAACACTGAAGCTTTCTTT,CSVGGWANTEAFF
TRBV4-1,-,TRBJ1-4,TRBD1,TGCGCCAGCAGCCAGCGACAGGGCAGGAGGGGGGATGAAAAACTGTTTTTT,CASSQRQGRRGDEKLFF
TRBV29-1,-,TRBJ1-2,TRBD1,TGCAGCGTAGAACCGGGACAGGGGGTAATCTATGGCTACACCTTC,CSVEPGQGVIYGYTF
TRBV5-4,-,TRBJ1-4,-,TGTGCCAGCAGCTCAGCCGGCCGGCGGGAAAAACTGTTTTTT,CASSSAGRREKLFF
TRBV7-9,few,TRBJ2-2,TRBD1,TGTGCCAGCAGTGGACCGAACAGGGGGCCGAACACCGGGGAGCTGTTTTTT,CASSGPNRGPNTGELFF
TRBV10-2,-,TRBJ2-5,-,TGCGCCAGCAGTCCTACGGGGCGAGCCCAGTACTTC,CASSPTGRAQYF
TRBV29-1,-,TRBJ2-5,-,TGCAGCGTTGGAGAATGGGGACACCAGCCCCAAGAGACCCAGTACTTC,CSVGEWGHQPQETQYF
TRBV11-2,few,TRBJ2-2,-,TGTGCCAGCAGCTTAGTTTCTCGGGGGGCTAGCTTCACCGGGGAGCTGTTTTTT,CASSLVSRGASFTGELFF
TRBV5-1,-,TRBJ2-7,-,TGCGCCAGCAGCTTGGGAACTCCGGGGACCTACGAGCAGTACTTC,CASSLGTPGTYEQYF
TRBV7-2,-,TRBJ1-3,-,TGTGCCAGCAGTACCGGGACTTCTGGAAACACCATATATTTT,CASSTGTSGNTIYF
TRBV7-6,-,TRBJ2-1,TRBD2,TGTGCCAGCAGCAACGTAGCGGGGGGCTCCTACAATGAGCAGTTCTTC,CASSNVAGGSYNEQFF
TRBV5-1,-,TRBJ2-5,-,TGCGCCAGCAGCATAGGCCGACAAGAGACCCAGTACTTC,CASSIGRQETQYF
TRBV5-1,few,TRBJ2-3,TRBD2,TGCGCCAGCAGCTATGGGACTATAACTAGCACAGATACGCAGTATTTT,CASSYGTITSTDTQYF
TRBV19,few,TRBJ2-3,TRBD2,TGTGCCAGCGGGACTAGCCTAACAGATACGCAGTATTTT,CASGTSLTDTQYF
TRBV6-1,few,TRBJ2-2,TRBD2,TGTGCCAGCAGTGAGACTAGCTCCACCGGGGAGCTGTTTTTT,CASSETSSTGELFF
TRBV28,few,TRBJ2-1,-,TGTGCCAGCAGGAGACCTCAGGTCAATGAGCAGTTCTTC,CASRRPQVNEQFF
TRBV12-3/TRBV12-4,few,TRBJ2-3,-,TGTGCCAGCAGTTTAAGTATGCGGGGCACAGATACGCAGTATTTT,CASSLSMRGTDTQYF
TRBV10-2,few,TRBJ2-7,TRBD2,TGCGCCAGCACCGGGGGGGCCAGCTACGAGCAGTACTTC,CASTGGASYEQYF
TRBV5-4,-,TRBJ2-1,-,TGTGCCAGCAGCCCTTCCGATGGGCCCGAGTTCTTC,CASSPSDGPEFF
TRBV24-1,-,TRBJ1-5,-,TGTGCCACCAGCGAATGGGGGGAACAGCCCCAGCATTTT,CATSEWGEQPQHF
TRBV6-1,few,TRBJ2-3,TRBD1,TGTGCCAGCAGACTGACAGGGGGCTATAGTCCAGATACGCAGTATTTT,CASRLTGGYSPDTQYF
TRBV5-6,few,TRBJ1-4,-,TGTGCCAGCAGCTCCAGTCAAGATAATGAAAAACTGTTTTTT,CASSSSQDNEKLFF
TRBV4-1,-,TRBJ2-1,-,TGCGCCAGCAGCCAAGTGTCGCTAGTTACCTACAATGAGCAGTTCTTC,CASSQVSLVTYNEQFF
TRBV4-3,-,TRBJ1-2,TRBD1,TGCGCCAGCAGCCCCCGACAGGGGATCTTTTATGGCTACACCTTC,CASSPRQGIFYGYTF
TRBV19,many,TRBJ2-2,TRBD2,TGTGCCAGTAGCCTACTAGCGACCGGGGAGCTGTTTTTT,CASSLLATGELFF
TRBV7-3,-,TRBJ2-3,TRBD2,TGTGCCAGCAGAAAGGGACTAGACACAGATACGCAGTATTTT,CASRKGLDTDTQYF
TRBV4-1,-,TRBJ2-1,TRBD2,TGCGCCAGCAGCCAAGGCGAACTACTAGCGGCATCCTACAATGAGCAGTTCTTC,CASSQGELLAASYNEQFF
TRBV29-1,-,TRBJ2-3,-,TGCAGCGTTGCTGGAGCGGCGCCTACCGTCCACACAGATACGCAGTATTTT,CSVAGAAPTVHTDTQYF
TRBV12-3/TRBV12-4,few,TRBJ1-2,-,TGTGCCAGCCGGGGTTCTGACTGGGGTGCCTTC,CASRGSDWGAF
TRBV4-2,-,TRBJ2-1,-,TGTGCCAGCAGCCAAGATCGGGGGGCGCTTGAGCAGTTCTTC,CASSQDRGALEQFF
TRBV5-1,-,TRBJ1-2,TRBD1,TGCGCCAGCAGCGCAGGACAGGATAACGGCTACACCTTC,CASSAGQDNGYTF
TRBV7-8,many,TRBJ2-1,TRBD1,TGTGCCAGCAGCTTAGTGGCAGGGGGCAATGAGCAGTTCTTC,CASSLVAGGNEQFF
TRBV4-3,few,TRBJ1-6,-,TGCGCCAGCAGCCAAGGAGAAAGAGGTTCACCCCTCCACTTT,CASSQGERGSPLHF
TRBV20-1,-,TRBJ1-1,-,TGCAGTGGTTTACCCCGAGGGTCTCGCACTGAAGCTTTCTTT,CSGLPRGSRTEAFF
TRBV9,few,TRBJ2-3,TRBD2,TGTGCCAGCAGCCGGCCGGGACTAGCGCCAGATACGCAGTATTTT,CASSRPGLAPDTQYF
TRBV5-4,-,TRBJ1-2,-,TGTGCCAGCAGCCCCTGGGGGTTTAACTATGGCTACACCTTC,CASSPWGFNYGYTF
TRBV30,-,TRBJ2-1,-,TGTGCCTGGAGTCGGCTTCATGGGGGTGAGCAGTTCTTC,CAWSRLHGGEQFF
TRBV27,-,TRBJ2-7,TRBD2,TGTGCCAGCACCTTAGCGGGGGGGGCGGGCGAGCAGTACTTC,CASTLAGGAGEQYF
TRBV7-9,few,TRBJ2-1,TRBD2,TGTGCCAGCAGCTCCACGGGTACTAGCGGGCCCTACAATGAGCAGTTCTTC,CASSSTGTSGPYNEQFF
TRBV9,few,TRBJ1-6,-,TGTGCCGCCCCCCCCTATAATTCACCCCTCCACTTT,CAAPPYNSPLHF
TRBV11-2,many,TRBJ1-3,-,TGTGCCAGCAGCTTAGGTCTGATACGGTCCTCGGGAAACACCATATATTTT,CASSLGLIRSSGNTIYF
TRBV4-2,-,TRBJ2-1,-,TGTGCCAGCGGGGACATCGAAAATGAGCAGTTCTTC,CASGDIENEQFF
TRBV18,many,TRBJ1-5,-,TGTGCCAGCTCACCAGAGGCAGGGAGTCAGCCCCAGCATTTT,CASSPEAGSQPQHF
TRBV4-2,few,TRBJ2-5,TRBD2,TGTGCCAGCAGCCAGAGGACTAGCGGGGGGGGTGAGACCCAGTACTTC,CASSQRTSGGGETQYF
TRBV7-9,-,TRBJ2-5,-,TGTGCCAGCAGCTTAGCGAGGACTACACCTTCTGTCGGGGACCAGTACTTC,CASSLARTTPSVGDQYF
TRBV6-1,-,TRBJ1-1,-,TGTGCCAGCAGATCCTTTGGGAACACTGAAGCTTTCTTT,CASRSFGNTEAFF
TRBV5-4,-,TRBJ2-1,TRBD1,TGTGCCAGCAAGCTGGGACAGGGGGTAACTGAGCAGTTCTTC,CASKLGQGVTEQFF
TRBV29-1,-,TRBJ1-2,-,TGCAGCGTTGAAGATCTTTACAGAAACTATGGCTACACCTTC,CSVEDLYRNYGYTF
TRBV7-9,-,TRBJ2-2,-,TGTGCCAGCGGGCACTCACACACCGGGGAGCTGTTTTTT,CASGHSHTGELFF
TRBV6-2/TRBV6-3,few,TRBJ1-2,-,TGTGCCAGCAACAGCCCCTCAGGGAACTATGGCTACACCTTC,CASNSPSGNYGYTF
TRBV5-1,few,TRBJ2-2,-,TGCGCCAGCAGCCCCAACAGTTCCGGGGAGCTGTTTTTT,CASSPNSSGELFF
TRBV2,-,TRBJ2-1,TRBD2,TGTGCCAGCTGTCCCACGGGACTAGCGGGGGGGTACTACAATGAGCAGTTCTTC,CASCPTGLAGGYYNEQFF
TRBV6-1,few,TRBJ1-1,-,TGTGCCAGCTTCCCGGGGGTAAACACTGAAGCTTTCTTT,CASFPGVNTEAFF